The T cell receptor beta chain under discussion was sequenced for a study of cytomegalovirus exposure and HLA in healthy donors. About the study: The study's early data release held approximately 91 million unique TCRs from HLA-typed donors. Overall study findings and caveats: TCR beta sequences numbering about 17,000 were associated with HLA alleles at 0.05 false discovery rate in a later analysis. A previous analysis found most TCR beta V segments productive roughly 87% or roughly 30% of the time. Reports showed the classifier diagnosing cytomegalovirus status with high specificity and sensitivity.

V was clipped by 3 bases and J by 0 bases, with 7 bases between them. The CDR3 covers 14 residues. Germline V CDR1 and CDR2: LNHDA, SQIVND (reference sequence). Worth noting for this clone: The target antigen is unknown.

PCR amplification relied on 60 Vbeta primers (plus 13 Jbeta primers). Sequencing used immunoSEQ multiplex PCR; TCRdb keeps in-frame clones, though not all of them. The sample includes about 75,000 clones, around 84% of them seen just once. The chain joins TRBV19 to TRBJ2-3, with D unclear. The receptor's source is a man between 65 and 85 years old in good health and CMV-seropositive. The material sequenced was PBMCs. The CDR3 loop reads CASSIIVSTDTQYF. CDR3 DNA sequence: TGTGCCAGTAGTATTATCGTCAGCACAGATACGCAGTATTTT. The complete variable domain, with remaining parts taken from reference TRBV19 and TRBJ2-3, reads DGGITQSPKYLFRKEGQNVTLSCEQNLNHDAMYWYRQDPGQGLRLIYYSQIVNDFQKGDIAEGYSVSREKKESFPLTVTSAQKNPTAFYLCASSIIVSTDTQYFGPGTRLTVL.